Sequencing of this T cell receptor (beta chain) was carried out in a study of T-cell memory formation after mild COVID-19. The study, taken as a whole, reports: Pre-infection memory showed some responding clones, and this suggested that cross-reactive memory joined.

Germline values: CDR1 SGDLS, CDR2 YYNGEE. With 1 base removed from V and 0 bases from J, the gap between germline ends came to 7 bases. There are 14 residues in the CDR3. About this clonotype: No antigen is known for it.

TCRdb analysed the 5' RACE reads with MiXCR anew, one entry per CDR3 protein. The sample includes 300,000 to 400,000 distinct CDR3 sequences, 28% of them seen just once. Material: PBMCs or a T cell subset sorted from them (not recorded which). This sequence originates from an adult woman who had mild COVID-19 (a few samples of this study predate the infection). Cell type and time point are not known. J is TRBJ1-1 and V is TRBV9, with D unclear. The CDR3 nucleotides are TGTGCCAGCAGCGTAACAAGCATGAACACTGAAGCTTTCTTT. This sequence encodes CASSVTSMNTEAFF.